A single TCR beta chain is shown here with its context. The target of this receptor is not known. No much larger clonotype is one base removed from it; base qualities were not supplied. This sample is part of a study of blood T cell repertoires in COVID-19 (dated by TCRdb to about 2020). Context from the whole study: Samples from collaborators originated in the United States, Italy and Spain and spanned both the acute and convalescent phases of COVID-19. Where available, HLA class I and class II types were taken from metadata supplied by the sample provider and were not determined by assay-based typing. Nearly every sample came with metadata listing a de-identified subject ID, COVID-19 status, age in years and sex. Subjects who had been exposed to COVID-19, were actively infected with it, or had recovered from it provided the deeply sampled blood TCRbeta repertoires that made up the dataset. The samples were drawn from two sources: the first 160 participants of the ongoing ImmuneRACE study, and over 950 subjects contributed by 6 global collaborators. The repertoires were released in a freely available public database intended as a resource for research on the immune response to SARS-CoV-2. The prospective study material was composed of cDNA or gDNA derived from T cells, B-cell-depleted T cells, or PBMCs. The study at large found these results: How much clinical and demographic metadata was included differed by source and by participant, and the metadata was provided uncurated.

The germline V gene gives CDR1 as LGHNA and CDR2 as YSLEER. The CDR3 runs 17 amino acids, cysteine and phenylalanine included. Only CDR3 DNA remains: 51 bases, in frame from the first base. The V and J ends are trimmed by 0 bases and 5 bases, leaving 17 bases between them. TCRbeta CDR3 regions were amplified from genomic DNA using the immunoSEQ Assay, a bias-controlled multiplex PCR. The paper's data handling went like this. Nucleated cell counts per sample were estimated from amplification of reference gene primers within the assay. Sequence reads were collapsed and filtered to measure the absolute abundance of every unique TCRbeta CDR3 rearrangement. Productive Simpson clonality was computed per sample as the square root of Simpson's diversity index over productive rearrangements. TCRdb stores this immuneACCESS table with in-frame sequences only. Part of the clones is absent; in the studies checked, under half of the shortfall reflects unresolved V genes, and no reason is known for the rest. V, J and clone size are taken as reported in that table, and D and trimming were inferred from the DNA itself. For this sample the table gives around 370,000 clones, of which 90% to 95% were detected only once. Of the sample, roughly 3% is held by the ten largest clones.

Another Seattle source contributed samples from volunteer blood donors who had recovered from COVID-19. The collaborating institutions used their own protocols to collect whole blood in K2EDTA tubes. For TCRbeta analysis, collaborator samples were shipped as frozen whole blood, as isolated PBMCs, or as DNA extracted from either sample type. Sample: peripheral blood. This TCR was recovered from a woman younger than 35 who had recovered from COVID-19. The chain is made from TRBV4-3 and TRBJ2-1; TRBD2 might be the D gene, on 6 matching bases. The base sequence is TGCGCCAGCAGCCAAGATGGGTTTGGGACTGCCCACAATGAGCAGTTCTTC. Its coded protein is CASSQDGFGTAHNEQFF.